This paragraph covers one TCR beta chain sequence. Its specificity is unknown. Thymus tissue for the work was resected from patients undergoing corrective heart surgery. Each of the donors was a healthy Finnish infant who was undergoing open corrective cardiac surgery for congenital heart defects. V dropped 2 bases and J dropped 2 bases, with 18 bases sitting between them. Germline lookup yields CDR1 SGDLS and CDR2 YYNGEE. This CDR3 has 17 amino acids. The sample is drawn from a study of human thymus T cells. Study findings and constraints: As related research reported, thymic repertoires overlapped highly among unrelated individuals. In thymic and blood repertoires alike, V and J usage looked biased.

Some clones are missing from TCRdb's copy, which holds only in-frame ones; the method was immunoSEQ multiplex PCR. The sample shows fewer than 90,000 clones, just over 95% of them seen only once. The rearrangement uses TRBV9 and TRBJ2-3, with a possible D match to TRBD2 (5 bases). This TCR came from a boy in the first two years of life with a congenital heart defect but otherwise immunologically healthy. Input material: thymus tissue. CDR3 sequence (DNA): TGTGCCAGCAGCGTTAAAGCGGTGACTGCCCACACAGATACGCAGTATTTT. It yields the protein CASSVKAVTAHTDTQYF.